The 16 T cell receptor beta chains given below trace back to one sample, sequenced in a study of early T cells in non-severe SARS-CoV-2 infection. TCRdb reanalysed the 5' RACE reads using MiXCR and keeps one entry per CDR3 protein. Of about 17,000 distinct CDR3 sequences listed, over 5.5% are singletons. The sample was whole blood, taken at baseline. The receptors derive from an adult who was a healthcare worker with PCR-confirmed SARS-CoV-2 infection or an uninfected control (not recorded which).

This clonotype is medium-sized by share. The CDR3 here is CSAREFRDQETQYF. In DNA, the CDR3 is TGCAGTGCTAGAGAATTCAGGGACCAAGAGACCCAGTACTTC. The J gene is TRBJ2-5, the V gene TRBV20-1; D is possibly TRBD1 (5 bases). V was trimmed by 0 bases and J by 0 bases, leaving 8 bases between them. This CDR3 is built from 14 residues. Germline V gives CDR1 DFQATT, CDR2 SNEGSKA (reference sequence).

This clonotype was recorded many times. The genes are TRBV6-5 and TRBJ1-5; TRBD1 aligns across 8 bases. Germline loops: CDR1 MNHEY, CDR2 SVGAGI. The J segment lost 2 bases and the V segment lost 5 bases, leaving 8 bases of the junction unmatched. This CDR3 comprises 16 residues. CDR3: CASSKTGEGRNQPQHF. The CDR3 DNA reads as TGTGCCAGCAGTAAGACAGGGGAAGGTCGCAATCAGCCCCAGCATTTT.

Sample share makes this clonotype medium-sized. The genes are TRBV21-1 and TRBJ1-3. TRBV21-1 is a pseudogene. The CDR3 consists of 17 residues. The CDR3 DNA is TGTGCCAGCAGCAAAGAGGCGGCCTCCCTCTCTGGAAACACCATATATTTT. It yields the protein CASSKEAASLSGNTIYF.

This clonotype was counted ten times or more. CDR3 in amino acids: CAWSAQLVANYGYTF. In DNA, the CDR3 is TGTGCCTGGAGTGCTCAACTCGTAGCTAACTATGGCTACACCTTC. This rearrangement joins TRBV30 to TRBJ1-2; D uncertain. Germline V gene sequence: CDR1 GTSNPN, CDR2 SVGIG (reference sequence). The CDR3 is 15 amino acids. With 1 base removed from V and 0 bases from J, the gap between germline ends came to 12 bases.

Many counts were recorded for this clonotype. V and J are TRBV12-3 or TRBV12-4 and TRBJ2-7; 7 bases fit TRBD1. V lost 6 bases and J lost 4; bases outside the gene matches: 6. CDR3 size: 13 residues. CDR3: CASRPGQKYEQYF. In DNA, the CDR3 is TGTGCCAGCAGACCGGGACAGAAGTACGAGCAGTACTTC.

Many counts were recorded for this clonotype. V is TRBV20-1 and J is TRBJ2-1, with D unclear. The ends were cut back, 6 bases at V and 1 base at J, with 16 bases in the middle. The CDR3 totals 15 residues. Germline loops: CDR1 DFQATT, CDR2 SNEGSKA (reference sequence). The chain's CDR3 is CSAGILGSSYNEQFF. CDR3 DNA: TGCAGTGCGGGGATCCTGGGATCATCCTACAATGAGCAGTTCTTC.

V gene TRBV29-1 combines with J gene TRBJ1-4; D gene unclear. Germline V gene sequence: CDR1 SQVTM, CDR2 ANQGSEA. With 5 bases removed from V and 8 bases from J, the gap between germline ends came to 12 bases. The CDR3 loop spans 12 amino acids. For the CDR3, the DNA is TGCAGCGTTCAAGGGAGACGAGAAAAACTGTTTTTT. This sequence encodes CSVQGRREKLFF.

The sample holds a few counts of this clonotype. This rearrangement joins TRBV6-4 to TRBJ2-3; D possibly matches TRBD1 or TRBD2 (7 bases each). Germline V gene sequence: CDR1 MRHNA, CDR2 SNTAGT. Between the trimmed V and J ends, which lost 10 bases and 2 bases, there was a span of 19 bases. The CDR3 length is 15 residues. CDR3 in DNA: TGTGCCACCGCCGCAGGGAGGGGGCACACAGATACGCAGTATTTT. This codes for CATAAGRGHTDTQYF.

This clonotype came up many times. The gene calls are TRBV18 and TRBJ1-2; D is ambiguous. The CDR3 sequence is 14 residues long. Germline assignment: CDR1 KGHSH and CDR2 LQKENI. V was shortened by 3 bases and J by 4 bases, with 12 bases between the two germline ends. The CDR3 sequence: CASSPSGDAYGYTF. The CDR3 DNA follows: TGTGCCAGCTCACCCTCGGGTGATGCCTATGGCTACACCTTC.

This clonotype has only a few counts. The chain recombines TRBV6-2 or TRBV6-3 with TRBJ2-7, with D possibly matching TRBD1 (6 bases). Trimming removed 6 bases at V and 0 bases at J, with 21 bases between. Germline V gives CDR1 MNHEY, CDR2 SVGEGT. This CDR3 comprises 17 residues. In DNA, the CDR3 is TGTGCCAGCAGATCTCCCCCCGGGACAACCAGCTCCTACGAGCAGTACTTC. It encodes CASRSPPGTTSSYEQYF.

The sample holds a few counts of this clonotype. The CDR3 nucleotides read TGTGCCAGCACCAACGGGGGGCCGCGGTACAATGAGCAGTTCTTC. This gives the protein CASTNGGPRYNEQFF. The chain joins TRBV7-6 to TRBJ2-1; D might be TRBD2 (7 bases). This CDR3 comprises 15 residues. Germline-derived CDR1 and CDR2 are SGHVS and FNYEAQ. The germline V and J ends were trimmed by 7 bases and 4 bases, with 17 bases remaining between them.

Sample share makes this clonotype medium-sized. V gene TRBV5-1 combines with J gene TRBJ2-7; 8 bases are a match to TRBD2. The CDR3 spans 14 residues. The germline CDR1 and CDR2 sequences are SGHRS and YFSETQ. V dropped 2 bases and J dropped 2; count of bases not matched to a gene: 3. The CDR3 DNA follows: TGCGCCAGCAGCTTTCAGGGACTAGCCTACGAGCAGTACTTC. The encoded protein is CASSFQGLAYEQYF.

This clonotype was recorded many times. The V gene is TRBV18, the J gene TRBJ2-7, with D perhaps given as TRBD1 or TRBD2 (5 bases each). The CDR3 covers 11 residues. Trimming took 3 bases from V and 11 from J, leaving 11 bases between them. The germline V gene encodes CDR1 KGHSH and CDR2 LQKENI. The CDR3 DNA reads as TGTGCCAGCTCACCCGGGGCGGGTGAGTACTTC. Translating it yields CASSPGAGEYF.

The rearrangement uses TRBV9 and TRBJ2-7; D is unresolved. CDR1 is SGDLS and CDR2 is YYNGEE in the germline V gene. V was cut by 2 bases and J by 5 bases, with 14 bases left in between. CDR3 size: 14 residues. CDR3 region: CASSVNDQDHEQYF. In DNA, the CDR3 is TGTGCCAGCAGCGTGAATGACCAGGACCACGAGCAGTACTTC.

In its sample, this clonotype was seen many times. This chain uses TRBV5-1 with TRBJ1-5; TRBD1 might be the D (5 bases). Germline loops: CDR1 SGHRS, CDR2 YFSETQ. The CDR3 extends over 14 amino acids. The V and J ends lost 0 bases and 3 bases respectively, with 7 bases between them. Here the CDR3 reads CASSLEGLNQPQHF. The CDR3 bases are TGCGCCAGCAGCTTGGAGGGGCTCAATCAGCCCCAGCATTTT.

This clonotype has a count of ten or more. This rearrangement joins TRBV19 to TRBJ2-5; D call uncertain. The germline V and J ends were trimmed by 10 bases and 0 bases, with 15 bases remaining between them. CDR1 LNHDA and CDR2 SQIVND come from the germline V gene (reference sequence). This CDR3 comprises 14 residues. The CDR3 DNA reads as TGTGCCACCACTCGGACGGCCGACCAAGAGACCCAGTACTTC. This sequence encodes CATTRTADQETQYF. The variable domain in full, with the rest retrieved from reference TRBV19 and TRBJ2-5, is DGGITQSPKYLFRKEGQNVTLSCEQNLNHDAMYWYRQDPGQGLRLIYYSQIVNDFQKGDIAEGYSVSREKKESFPLTVTSAQKNPTAFYLCATTRTADQETQYFGPGTRLLVL.